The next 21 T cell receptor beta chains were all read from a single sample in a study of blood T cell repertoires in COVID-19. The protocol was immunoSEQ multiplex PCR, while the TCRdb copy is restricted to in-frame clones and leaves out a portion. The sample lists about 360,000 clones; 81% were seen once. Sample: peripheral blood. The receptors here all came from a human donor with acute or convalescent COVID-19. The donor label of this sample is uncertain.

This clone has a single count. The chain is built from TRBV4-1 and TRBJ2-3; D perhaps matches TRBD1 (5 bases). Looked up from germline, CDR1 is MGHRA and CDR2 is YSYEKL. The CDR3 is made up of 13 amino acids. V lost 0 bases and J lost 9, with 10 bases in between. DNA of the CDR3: TGCGCCAGCAGCCAAGAGGGGCTAGGGACGCAGTATTTT. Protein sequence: CASSQEGLGTQYF.

The DNA for the CDR3 is TGTGCCAGCAGTCCTCGTAATACGCAGTATTTT. As protein: CASSPRNTQYF. The rearrangement links TRBV5-8 to TRBJ2-3; D gene uncertain. The V end was cut by 5 bases, the J end by 7 bases, with 8 bases between. The CDR3 length is 11 residues. Germline-derived CDR1 and CDR2 are SGHTS and YDEGEE.

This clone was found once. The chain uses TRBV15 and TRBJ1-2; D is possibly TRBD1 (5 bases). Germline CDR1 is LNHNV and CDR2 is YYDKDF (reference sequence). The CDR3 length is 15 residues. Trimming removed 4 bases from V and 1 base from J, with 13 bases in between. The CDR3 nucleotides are TGTGCCACCAGCAACCGGCAGGGAAATAACTATGGCTACACCTTC. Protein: CATSNRQGNNYGYTF. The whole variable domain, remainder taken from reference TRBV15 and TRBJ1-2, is DAMVIQNPRYQVTQFGKPVTLSCSQTLNHNVMYWYQQKSSQAPKLLFHYYDKDFNNEADTPDNFQSRRPNTSFCFLDIRSPGLGDTAMYLCATSNRQGNNYGYTFGSGTRLTVV.

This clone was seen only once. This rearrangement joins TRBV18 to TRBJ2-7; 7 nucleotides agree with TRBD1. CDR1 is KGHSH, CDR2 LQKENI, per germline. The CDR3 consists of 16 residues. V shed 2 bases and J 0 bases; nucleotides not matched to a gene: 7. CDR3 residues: CASSPYDEGASYEQYF. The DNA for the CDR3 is TGTGCCAGCTCACCATATGATGAGGGGGCCTCCTACGAGCAGTACTTC.

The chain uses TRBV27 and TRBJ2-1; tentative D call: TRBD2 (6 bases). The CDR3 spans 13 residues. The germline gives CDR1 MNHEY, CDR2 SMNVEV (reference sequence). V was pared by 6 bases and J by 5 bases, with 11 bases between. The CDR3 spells CASSTGLNNEQFF. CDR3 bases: TGTGCCAGCAGCACGGGACTCAACAATGAGCAGTTCTTC.

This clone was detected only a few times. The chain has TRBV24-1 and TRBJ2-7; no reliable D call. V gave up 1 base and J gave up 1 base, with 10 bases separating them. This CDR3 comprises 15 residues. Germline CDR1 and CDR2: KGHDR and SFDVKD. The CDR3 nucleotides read TGTGCCACCAGTGATTTTGAGAAGCTTTCCTACGAGCAGTACTTC. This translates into CATSDFEKLSYEQYF.

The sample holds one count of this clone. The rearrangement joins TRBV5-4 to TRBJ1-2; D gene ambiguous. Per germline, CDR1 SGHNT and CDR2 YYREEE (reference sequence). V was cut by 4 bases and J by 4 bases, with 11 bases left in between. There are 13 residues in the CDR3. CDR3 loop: CASSLDGSYGYTF. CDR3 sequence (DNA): TGTGCCAGCAGCCTAGACGGGTCCTATGGCTACACCTTC.

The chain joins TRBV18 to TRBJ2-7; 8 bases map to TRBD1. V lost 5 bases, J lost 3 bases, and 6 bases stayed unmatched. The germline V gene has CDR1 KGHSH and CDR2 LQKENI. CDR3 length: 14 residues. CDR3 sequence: CASSAGTGYYEQYF. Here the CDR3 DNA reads TGTGCCAGCTCAGCCGGGACAGGTTACTACGAGCAGTACTTC. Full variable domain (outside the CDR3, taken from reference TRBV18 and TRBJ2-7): NAGVMQNPRHLVRRRGQEARLRCSPMKGHSHVYWYRQLPEEGLKFMVYLQKENIIDESGMPKERFSAEFPKEGPSILRIQQVVRGDSAAYFCASSAGTGYYEQYFGPGTRLTVT.

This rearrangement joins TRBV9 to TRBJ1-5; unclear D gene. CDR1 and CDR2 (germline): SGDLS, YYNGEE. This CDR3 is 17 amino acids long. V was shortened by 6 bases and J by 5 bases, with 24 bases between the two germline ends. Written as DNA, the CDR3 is TGTGCCAGCACCAAAACAGCGGAATTTATCCCCCATCAGCCCCAGCATTTT. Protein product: CASTKTAEFIPHQPQHF.

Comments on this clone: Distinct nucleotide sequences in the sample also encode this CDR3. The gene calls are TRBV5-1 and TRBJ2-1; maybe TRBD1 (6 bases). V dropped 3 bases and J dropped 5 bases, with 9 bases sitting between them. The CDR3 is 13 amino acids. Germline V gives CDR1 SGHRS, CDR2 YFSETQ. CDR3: CASSSGQNNEQFF. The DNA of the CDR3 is TGCGCCAGCAGCTCGGGACAAAACAATGAGCAGTTCTTC.

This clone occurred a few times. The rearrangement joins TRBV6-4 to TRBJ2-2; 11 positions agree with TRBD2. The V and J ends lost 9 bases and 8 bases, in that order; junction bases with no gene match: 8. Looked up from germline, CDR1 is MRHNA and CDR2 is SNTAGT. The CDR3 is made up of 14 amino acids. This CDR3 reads CASSGTSGLGELFF. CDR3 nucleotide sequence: TGTGCCAGTTCCGGGACTAGCGGATTAGGGGAGCTGTTTTTT.

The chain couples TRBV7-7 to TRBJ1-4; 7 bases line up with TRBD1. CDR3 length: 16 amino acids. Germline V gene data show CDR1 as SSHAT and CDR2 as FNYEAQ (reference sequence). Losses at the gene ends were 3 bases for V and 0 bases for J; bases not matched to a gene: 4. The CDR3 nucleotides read TGTGCCAGCAGCTTTGGGACAGAAGCAACTAATGAAAAACTGTTTTTT. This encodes CASSFGTEATNEKLFF.

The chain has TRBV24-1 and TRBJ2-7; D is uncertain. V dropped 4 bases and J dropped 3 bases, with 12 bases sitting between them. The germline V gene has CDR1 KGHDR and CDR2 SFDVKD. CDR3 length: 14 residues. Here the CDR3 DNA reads TGTGCCACCAGTGACCCCGACACCGTCTACGAGCAGTACTTC. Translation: CATSDPDTVYEQYF.

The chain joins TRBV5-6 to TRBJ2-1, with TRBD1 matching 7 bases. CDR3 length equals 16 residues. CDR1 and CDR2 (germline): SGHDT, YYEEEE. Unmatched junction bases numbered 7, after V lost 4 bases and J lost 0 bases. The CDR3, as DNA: TGTGCCAGCAGCGCGACAGGGATAGGCTCCTACAATGAGCAGTTCTTC. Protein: CASSATGIGSYNEQFF.

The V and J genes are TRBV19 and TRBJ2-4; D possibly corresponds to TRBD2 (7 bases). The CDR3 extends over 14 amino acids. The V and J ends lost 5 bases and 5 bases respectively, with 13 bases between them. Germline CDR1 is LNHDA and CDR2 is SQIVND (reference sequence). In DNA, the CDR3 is TGTGCCAGTAGTCGACTAGGGGGGGAAAACATTCAGTACTTC. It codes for CASSRLGGENIQYF.

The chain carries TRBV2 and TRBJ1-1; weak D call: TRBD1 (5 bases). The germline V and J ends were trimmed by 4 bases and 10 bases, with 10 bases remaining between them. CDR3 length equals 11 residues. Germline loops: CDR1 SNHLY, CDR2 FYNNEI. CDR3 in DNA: TGTGCCAGCAGTGGGGGCATGCCAGCTTTCTTT. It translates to CASSGGMPAFF.

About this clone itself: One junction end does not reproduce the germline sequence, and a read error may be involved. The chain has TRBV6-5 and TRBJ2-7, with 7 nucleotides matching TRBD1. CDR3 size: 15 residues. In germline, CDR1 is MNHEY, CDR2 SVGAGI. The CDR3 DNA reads TGTGCCAGCAGTATGGGACAGACGAGCTCCTACGGGCAGTACTTC. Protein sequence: CASSMGQTSSYGQYF.

This CDR3 is CASSVGVRDQPQHF. CDR3 coding DNA: TGTGCCAGCAGCGTAGGCGTGAGGGATCAGCCCCAGCATTTT. The rearrangement joins TRBV9 to TRBJ1-5; D is uncertain. V lost 0 bases and J lost 5, with 9 bases in between. Germline V gene lookup returns CDR1 SGDLS and CDR2 YYNGEE. The CDR3 length is 14 residues.

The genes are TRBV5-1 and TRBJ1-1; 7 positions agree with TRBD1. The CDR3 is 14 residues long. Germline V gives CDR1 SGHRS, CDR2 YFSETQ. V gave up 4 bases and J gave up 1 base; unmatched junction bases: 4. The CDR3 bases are TGCGCCAGCAGCCGACAGGGCAAGAACACTGAAGCTTTCTTT. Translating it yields CASSRQGKNTEAFF.

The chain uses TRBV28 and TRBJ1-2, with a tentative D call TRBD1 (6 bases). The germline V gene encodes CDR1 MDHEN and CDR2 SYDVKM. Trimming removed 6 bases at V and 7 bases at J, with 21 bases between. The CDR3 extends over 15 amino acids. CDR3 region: CASRPQWTAQGGYTF. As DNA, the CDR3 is TGTGCCAGCAGACCTCAATGGACAGCCCAAGGTGGCTACACCTTC.

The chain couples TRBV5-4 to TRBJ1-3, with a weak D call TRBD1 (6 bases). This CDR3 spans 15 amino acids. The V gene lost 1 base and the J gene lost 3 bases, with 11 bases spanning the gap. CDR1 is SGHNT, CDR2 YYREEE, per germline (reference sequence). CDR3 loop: CASSLTGSGGNTIYF. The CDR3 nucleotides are TGTGCCAGCAGCTTGACAGGGTCGGGTGGAAACACCATATATTTT.